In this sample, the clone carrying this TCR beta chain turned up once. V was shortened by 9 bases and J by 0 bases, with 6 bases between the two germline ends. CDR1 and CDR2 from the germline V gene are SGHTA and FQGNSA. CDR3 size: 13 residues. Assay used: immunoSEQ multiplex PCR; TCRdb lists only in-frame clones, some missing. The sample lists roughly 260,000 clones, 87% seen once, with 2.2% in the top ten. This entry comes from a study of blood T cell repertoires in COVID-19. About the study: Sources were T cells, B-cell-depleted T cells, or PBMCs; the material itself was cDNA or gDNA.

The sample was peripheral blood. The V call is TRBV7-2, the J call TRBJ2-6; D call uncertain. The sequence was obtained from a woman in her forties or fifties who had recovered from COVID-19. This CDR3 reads CASQRSGANVLTF. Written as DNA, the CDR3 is TGTGCCAGTCAGCGCTCTGGGGCCAACGTCCTGACTTTC.